The 10 T cell receptor beta chains below all came from one sample that was sequenced in a study of cytomegalovirus exposure and HLA in healthy donors. Produced via immunoSEQ multiplex PCR; TCRdb's table is partial and in-frame only. The sample shows about 150,000 clones, more than 70% of them seen only once. Source material: PBMCs. The receptors originated from a human donor in good health.

This sequence joins TRBV5-6 and TRBJ2-7; 8 nucleotides line up with TRBD2. Germline V CDR1 and CDR2: SGHDT, YYEEEE. The CDR3 covers 15 residues. With V trimmed by 4 bases and J by 7 bases, 13 bases remained unmatched. This CDR3 reads CASSIGLASAKEQYF. The CDR3 coding sequence is TGTGCCAGCAGCATTGGACTAGCCTCCGCCAAGGAGCAGTACTTC.

This clone was detected once. The chain joins TRBV7-8 to TRBJ2-4; maybe TRBD2 (6 bases). CDR1 and CDR2 (germline): SGHVS, FQNEAQ. CDR3 size: 13 residues. Trimming shortened V by 2 bases and J by 9 bases, and 11 bases separated the two germline ends. Here the CDR3 reads CASSLIGRGIQYF. DNA for the CDR3: TGTGCCAGCAGCTTAATCGGGCGGGGCATTCAGTACTTC.

This clone was found once. The chain is built from TRBV6-4 and TRBJ2-1; 11 nucleotides line up with TRBD2. This CDR3 has 15 amino acids. The junction had 3 bases not matched to a gene; V was cut back by 4 bases and J by 4 bases. The germline gives CDR1 MRHNA, CDR2 SNTAGT. CDR3: CASSALAGGYNEQFF. Here the CDR3 DNA reads TGTGCCAGCAGTGCCCTAGCGGGAGGTTACAATGAGCAGTTCTTC.

The V call is TRBV5-4, the J call TRBJ2-7; TRBD2 matches 7 bases. The CDR3 totals 16 residues. V shed 4 bases, J shed 6 bases, and the junction held 16 bases outside the gene matches. Germline-derived CDR1 and CDR2 are SGHNT and YYREEE (reference sequence). CDR3 residues: CASSPVGRGDVREQYF. In DNA form, the CDR3 reads TGTGCCAGCAGCCCCGTGGGACGGGGGGATGTACGCGAGCAGTACTTC. The variable domain in full, completed from reference TRBV5-4 and TRBJ2-7, reads ETGVTQSPTHLIKTRGQQVTLRCSSQSGHNTVSWYQQALGQGPQFIFQYYREEENGRGNFPPRFSGLQFPNYSSELNVNALELDDSALYLCASSPVGRGDVREQYFGPGTRLTVT.

The rearrangement uses TRBV7-7 and TRBJ2-5, with D perhaps TRBD1 (6 bases). Per germline, CDR1 SSHAT and CDR2 FNYEAQ (reference sequence). This CDR3 is built from 14 residues. The V end was cut by 5 bases, the J end by 5 bases, with 15 bases between. CDR3 nucleotide sequence: TGTGCCAGCAGCGTTCACAGGGAAGGGGAGACCCAGTACTTC. Translation: CASSVHREGETQYF.

V usage is TRBV11-3 and J usage is TRBJ1-1; no clear D gene. The CDR3 consists of 13 residues. V lost 0 bases and J lost 7, with 9 bases in between. Germline V gene sequence: CDR1 SGHNT, CDR2 YENEEA. The CDR3 protein is CASSLDREGEAFF. The CDR3 DNA follows: TGTGCCAGCAGCTTAGATCGAGAGGGTGAAGCTTTCTTT.

This chain joins TRBV25-1 and TRBJ2-5; D is undetermined. This CDR3 has 11 amino acids. Trimming shortened V by 5 bases and J by 2 bases, and 3 bases separated the two germline ends. Germline CDR1 and CDR2: MGHDK and SYGVNS. CDR3 sequence: CASSLQETQYF. The CDR3 DNA follows: TGTGCCAGCAGTTTACAAGAGACCCAGTACTTC.

The chain recombines TRBV6-4 with TRBJ2-2, with 8 positions matching TRBD2. The CDR3 loop spans 14 amino acids. Germline-derived CDR1 and CDR2 are MRHNA and SNTAGT. Trimming cost V 6 bases and J 4 bases; bases outside gene matches: 4. CDR3 loop: CASRLAGGTGELFF. As DNA, the CDR3 is TGTGCCAGCAGGTTGGCGGGGGGCACCGGGGAGCTGTTTTTT.

This sequence joins TRBV10-3 and TRBJ2-7; 7 bases line up with TRBD2. The length of the CDR3 is 14 residues. The germline V gene has CDR1 ENHRY and CDR2 SYGVKD. V lost 2 bases to trimming and J lost 5 bases; unmatched junction nucleotides: 6. The CDR3 coding sequence is TGTGCCATCAGTGAGGCGGGAGTGGACCACGAGCAGTACTTC. Encoded protein: CAISEAGVDHEQYF.

The J gene is TRBJ2-3, the V gene TRBV27, with D possibly matching TRBD1 (7 bases). V was pared by 8 bases and J by 2 bases, with 14 bases between. Germline V gives CDR1 MNHEY, CDR2 SMNVEV (reference sequence). The CDR3 runs 14 residues. As DNA, the CDR3 is TGTGCCAGCTGGGCAGGGGGGCACACAGATACGCAGTATTTT. Translating gives CASWAGGHTDTQYF.